This entry lists 16 T cell receptor beta chains sequenced from one sample in a study of T cell repertoires in cytomegalovirus infection. Which antigens these TCRs recognize remains unknown. From the reads, TCRdb called clonotypes with MiXCR, one entry per CDR3 protein. The data show hundreds of thousands of distinct CDR3 sequences, around 31% seen once. This material consisted of cultured PBMCs, taken from culture after CMV antigen stimulation. The receptors come from a human donor in good health (CMV status not recorded). Some clones in this sample may be carry-over from other donors' samples.

Many counts were recorded for this clonotype. CDR3 in DNA: TGTGCCAGCAGGTCAGGGCCGGGCGGCTACACCTTC. This translates into CASRSGPGGYTF. J is TRBJ1-2 and V is TRBV12-3 or TRBV12-4; D is possibly TRBD1 (5 bases). This CDR3 region has 12 residues. V lost 6 bases and J 8 bases, leaving 13 bases between the germline ends.

This chain joins TRBV19 and TRBJ2-7; D gene uncertain. V was pared by 2 bases and J by 2 bases, with 10 bases between. This CDR3 comprises 14 residues. Germline CDR1 is LNHDA and CDR2 is SQIVND (reference sequence). CDR3 in amino acids: CASSIFYGAYEQYF. The DNA for the CDR3 is TGTGCCAGTAGTATATTTTATGGGGCCTACGAGCAGTACTTC.

The chain uses TRBV18 and TRBJ1-2; D not certain. This CDR3 has 12 residues. From germline, CDR1 is KGHSH and CDR2 LQKENI. The V gene lost 4 bases and the J gene lost 8 bases, with 11 bases spanning the gap. CDR3 nucleotides: TGTGCCAGCTCACGGGATATGAAGGGCTACACCTTC. Encoded protein: CASSRDMKGYTF.

This clonotype was counted at least ten times. The chain employs TRBV7-2 and TRBJ1-2, with 8 bases identical to TRBD1. J gave up 4 bases and V 5 bases, and 9 bases lay outside the gene matches. The CDR3 length is 15 residues. Germline CDR1 is SGHTA and CDR2 is FQGNSA. The CDR3 DNA follows: TGTGCCAGCAGCCCAGGGACAGGCAACTTCTATGGCTACACCTTC. Its protein product is CASSPGTGNFYGYTF.

This clonotype was detected only a few times. This chain links TRBV5-5 with TRBJ1-1, with D perhaps matching TRBD1 (6 bases). This CDR3 is built from 16 residues. Trimming took 0 bases from V and 3 from J, leaving 15 bases between them. CDR1 is SGHKS and CDR2 is YYEKEE in the germline V gene (reference sequence). In DNA form, the CDR3 reads TGTGCCAGCAGCTTGGTCTGGTGGACAGCGCACACTGAAGCTTTCTTT. Protein product: CASSLVWWTAHTEAFF.

This rearrangement joins TRBV11-2 to TRBJ2-3; 12 nucleotides line up with TRBD2. The CDR3 is 15 amino acids. The ends lost 5 bases at V and 5 bases at J; junction bases unmatched: 5. Germline lookup yields CDR1 SGHAT and CDR2 FQNNGV. DNA of the CDR3: TGTGCCAGCAGCCTAGCGGGGGGGCGAGTAGATACGCAGTATTTT. It yields the protein CASSLAGGRVDTQYF.

The chain is built from TRBV2 and TRBJ2-3, with 9 bases matching TRBD1. V dropped 1 base and J dropped 6; count of bases not matched to a gene: 8. The CDR3 consists of 16 residues. Germline loops: CDR1 SNHLY, CDR2 FYNNEI. The CDR3 here is CASSEERTGDSDTQYF. CDR3 DNA: TGTGCCAGCAGTGAAGAGCGGACAGGGGATTCGGATACGCAGTATTTT.

The rearrangement uses TRBV12-3 or TRBV12-4 and TRBJ1-5; D is perhaps TRBD1 (5 bases). The CDR3 extends over 14 amino acids. Deletions cut 7 bases from V and 6 bases from J, with 16 bases between. The CDR3: CASTSGGDSQPQHF. CDR3 coding DNA: TGTGCCAGCACCTCCGGAGGGGATAGTCAGCCCCAGCATTTT.

The chain has TRBV5-5 and TRBJ1-2; D is possibly TRBD1 (6 bases). V dropped 7 bases and J dropped 8 bases, with 18 bases sitting between them. This CDR3 region has 13 residues. Germline V gene sequence: CDR1 SGHKS, CDR2 YYEKEE (reference sequence). The CDR3 region is CASALGGQPGYTF. The CDR3 DNA reads as TGTGCCAGCGCCTTAGGTGGACAGCCCGGCTACACCTTC. Based on the CDR3 plus reference TRBV5-5 and TRBJ1-2, the full variable domain is DAGVTQSPTHLIKTRGQQVTLRCSPISGHKSVSWYQQVLGQGPQFIFQYYEKEERGRGNFPDRFSARQFPNYSSELNVNALLLGDSALYLCASALGGQPGYTFGSGTRLTVV.

The chain has TRBV29-1 and TRBJ2-1; TRBD2 aligns across 8 bases. The CDR3 extends over 11 amino acids. V shed 4 bases, J shed 12 bases, and the junction held 5 bases outside the gene matches. Germline CDR1 and CDR2: SQVTM and ANQGSEA. This CDR3 reads CSVAESGGQFF. The CDR3 DNA reads as TGCAGCGTTGCGGAAAGCGGGGGGCAGTTCTTC.

This clonotype came up a few times. The chain employs TRBV11-2 and TRBJ2-3; 10 nucleotides agree with TRBD2. This CDR3 contains 14 residues. With 4 bases clipped from V and 6 bases from J, the junction kept 4 bases outside the gene matches. Germline values: CDR1 SGHAT, CDR2 FQNNGV. Here the CDR3 reads CASSWASGSDTQYF. Here the CDR3 DNA reads TGTGCCAGCAGCTGGGCTAGCGGGAGCGATACGCAGTATTTT.

The rearrangement links TRBV6-1 to TRBJ2-7; 7 bases fit TRBD2. The germline V gene encodes CDR1 MNHNS and CDR2 SASEGT. This CDR3 comprises 16 residues. Trimming took 5 bases from V and 5 from J; bases not matched to a gene: 15. The CDR3 DNA is TGTGCCAGCAGTTCCCCGGGGGGAAGGGGCGGCCACGAGCAGTACTTC. It encodes CASSSPGGRGGHEQYF.

This clonotype was counted a few times. The chain is built from TRBV7-9 and TRBJ2-1, with TRBD1 identical over 8 bases. The germline CDR1 and CDR2 sequences are SEHNR and FQNEAQ (reference sequence). The CDR3 is 18 amino acids. The trim removed 4 bases at V and 7 bases at J, leaving 18 bases unmatched. The CDR3 here is CASSYGAWGQGARNEQFF. DNA of the CDR3: TGTGCCAGCAGCTATGGGGCTTGGGGCCAGGGGGCAAGGAATGAGCAGTTCTTC.

This chain links TRBV2 with TRBJ2-2; D is undetermined. The CDR3 sequence is 14 residues long. Looked up from germline, CDR1 is SNHLY and CDR2 is FYNNEI. The ends were cut back, 2 bases at V and 0 bases at J, with 4 bases in the middle. The CDR3 region has the DNA TGTGCCAGCAGTGAACAGCCGAACACCGGGGAGCTGTTTTTT. Protein sequence: CASSEQPNTGELFF.

The V call is TRBV6-8, the J call TRBJ1-1, with D possibly being TRBD1 (5 bases). This CDR3 contains 14 residues. Germline V lookup: CDR1 MNHGY, CDR2 SAAAGT. The V end was cut by 5 bases, the J end by 3 bases, with 13 bases between. DNA of the CDR3: TGTGCCAGCAGTAACCGGGACTCTTACACTGAAGCTTTCTTT. Protein: CASSNRDSYTEAFF.

V usage is TRBV5-1 and J usage is TRBJ1-1, with TRBD1 matching over 7 bases. In germline, CDR1 is SGHRS, CDR2 YFSETQ. CDR3 length equals 15 residues. V lost 2 bases, J lost 1 base, and 5 bases stayed unmatched. The CDR3 nucleotides are TGCGCCAGCAGCTTCACAGGGGCGCGGAACACTGAAGCTTTCTTT. This sequence encodes CASSFTGARNTEAFF. The full variable domain, completed using reference TRBV5-1 and TRBJ1-1, is KAGVTQTPRYLIKTRGQQVTLSCSPISGHRSVSWYQQTPGQGLQFLFEYFSETQRNKGNFPGRFSGRQFSNSRSEMNVSTLELGDSALYLCASSFTGARNTEAFFGQGTRLTVV.